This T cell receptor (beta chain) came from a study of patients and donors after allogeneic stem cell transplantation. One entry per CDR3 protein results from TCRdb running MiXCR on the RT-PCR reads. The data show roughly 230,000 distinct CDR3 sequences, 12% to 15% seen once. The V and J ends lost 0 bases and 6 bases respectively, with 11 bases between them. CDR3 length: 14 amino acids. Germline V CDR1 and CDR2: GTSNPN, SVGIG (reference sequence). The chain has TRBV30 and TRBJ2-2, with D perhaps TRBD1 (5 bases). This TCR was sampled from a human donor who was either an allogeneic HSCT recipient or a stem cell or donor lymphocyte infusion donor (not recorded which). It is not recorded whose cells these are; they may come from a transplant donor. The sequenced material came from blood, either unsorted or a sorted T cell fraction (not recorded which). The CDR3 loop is CAWSVLGRSGELFF. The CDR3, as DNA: TGTGCCTGGAGTGTACTGGGGCGATCCGGGGAGCTGTTTTTT. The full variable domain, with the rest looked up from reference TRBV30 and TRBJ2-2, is SQTIHQWPATLVQPVGSPLSLECTVEGTSNPNLYWYRQAAGRGLQLLFYSVGIGQISSEVPQNLSASRPQDRQFILSSKKLLLSDSGFYLCAWSVLGRSGELFFGEGSRLTVL.